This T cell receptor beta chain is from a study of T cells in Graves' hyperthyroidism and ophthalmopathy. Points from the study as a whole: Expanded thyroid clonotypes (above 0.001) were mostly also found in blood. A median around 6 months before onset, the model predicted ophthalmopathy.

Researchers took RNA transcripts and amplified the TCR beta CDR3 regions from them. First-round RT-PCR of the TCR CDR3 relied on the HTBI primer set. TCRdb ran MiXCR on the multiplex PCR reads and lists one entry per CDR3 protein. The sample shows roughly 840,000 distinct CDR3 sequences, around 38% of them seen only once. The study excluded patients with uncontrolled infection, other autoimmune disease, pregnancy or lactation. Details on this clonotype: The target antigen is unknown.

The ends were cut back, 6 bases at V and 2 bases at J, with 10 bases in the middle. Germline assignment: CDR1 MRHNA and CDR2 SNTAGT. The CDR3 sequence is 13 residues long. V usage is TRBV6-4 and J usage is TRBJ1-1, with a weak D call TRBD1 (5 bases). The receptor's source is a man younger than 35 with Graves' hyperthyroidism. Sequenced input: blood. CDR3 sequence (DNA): TGTGCCAGCAGCGCAGGGTATAACACTGAAGCTTTCTTT. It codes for CASSAGYNTEAFF.